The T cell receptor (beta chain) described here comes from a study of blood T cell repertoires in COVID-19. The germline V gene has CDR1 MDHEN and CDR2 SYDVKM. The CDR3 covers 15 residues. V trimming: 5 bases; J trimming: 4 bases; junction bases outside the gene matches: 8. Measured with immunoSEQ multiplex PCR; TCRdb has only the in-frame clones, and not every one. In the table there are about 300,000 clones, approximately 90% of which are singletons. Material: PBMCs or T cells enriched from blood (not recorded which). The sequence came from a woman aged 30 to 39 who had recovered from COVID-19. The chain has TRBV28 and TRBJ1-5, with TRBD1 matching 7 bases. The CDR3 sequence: CASSPGTDLNQPQHF. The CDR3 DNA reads TGTGCCAGCAGTCCGGGGACAGATCTTAATCAGCCCCAGCATTTT.